The source of this T cell receptor beta chain is a study of blood T cell repertoires in COVID-19. Study overall: COVID-19 samples collected from the United States, Italy and Spain covered acute and convalescent phases.

The CDR3 loop spans 16 amino acids. Losses at the gene ends were 0 bases for V and 1 base for J; bases not matched to a gene: 4. CDR1 is LGHDT and CDR2 is YNNKEL in the germline V gene (reference sequence). As processed by the authors: From reference gene primer amplification, estimates of nucleated cell counts were derived. The table came from immunoSEQ multiplex PCR; TCRdb's copy has only in-frame clones and leaves some out. V, J and clone size were drawn from that table, and D and trimming were deduced from the DNA. The data contain around 190,000 clones, more than 80% of them singletons. The rearrangement links TRBV3-1 (or the pseudogene TRBV3-2) to TRBJ2-5, with 8 bases matching TRBD1. Input material: peripheral blood. This clonotype originated in a human donor in a cohort sampled during active COVID-19. The CDR3 loop is CASSQDIGQGQETQYF. Here the CDR3 DNA reads TGTGCCAGCAGCCAAGATATAGGACAGGGCCAAGAGACCCAGTACTTC.